Presented here are 14 T cell receptor beta chains from one specimen sequenced in a study of cytomegalovirus exposure and HLA in healthy donors (dated by TCRdb to 2016 to 2017). Receptor libraries were prepared by the immunoSEQ multiplex PCR assay. For the multiplex PCR, a mixture combining 60 forward primers for TCR Vbeta segments and 13 reverse primers for TCR Jbeta segments was used. What TCRdb holds here is the immuneACCESS table cut down to in-frame rearrangements. Part of the clones is not present; checked against another copy, under half of the missing clones reflect an unresolved V gene, and the others are unexplained. The sample profile shows around 85,000 clones; around 80% of them were found once. The ten largest account for around 7% of the sample. Sample: PBMCs. Source of these receptors: a man aged 25-40 years in good health and CMV-seronegative.

The table lists this clone with a count of one. The chain joins TRBV29-1 to TRBJ1-6, with TRBD1 matching over 8 bases. Unmatched junction bases numbered 2, after V lost 5 bases and J lost 2 bases. The CDR3 runs 14 residues. Germline V gives CDR1 SQVTM, CDR2 ANQGSEA. The CDR3: CSVLTGAYNSPLHF. In DNA form, the CDR3 reads TGCAGCGTTCTGACAGGGGCCTATAATTCACCCCTCCACTTT. The whole variable domain, remainder taken from reference TRBV29-1 and TRBJ1-6, is SAVISQKPSRDICQRGTSLTIQCQVDSQVTMMFWYRQQPGQSLTLIATANQGSEATYESGFVIDKFPISRPNLTFSTLTVSNMSPEDSSIYLCSVLTGAYNSPLHFGNGTRLTVT.

Only one count was recorded for this clone. The chain has TRBV2 and TRBJ1-1; 8 nucleotides line up with TRBD1. This CDR3 is 15 amino acids long. Unmatched junction bases numbered 4, after V lost 4 bases and J lost 0 bases. Germline V CDR1 and CDR2: SNHLY, FYNNEI. The DNA for the CDR3 is TGTGCCAGCAGTGCAACGACAGGGGTGAACACTGAAGCTTTCTTT. This encodes CASSATTGVNTEAFF.

The chain carries TRBV30 and TRBJ2-6; 12 bases fit TRBD1. CDR3 size: 17 residues. Germline V gene sequence: CDR1 GTSNPN, CDR2 SVGIG (reference sequence). Trimming removed 6 bases from V and 0 bases from J; junction bases left unmatched: 6. The CDR3 region is CACQVGQGASGANVLTF. DNA for the CDR3: TGTGCCTGTCAGGTGGGACAGGGGGCCTCTGGGGCCAACGTCCTGACTTTC.

The chain recombines TRBV6-1 with TRBJ1-2, with a weak D call TRBD1 (6 bases). The CDR3 extends over 15 amino acids. Looked up from germline, CDR1 is MNHNS and CDR2 is SASEGT. Trimming removed 1 base from V and 7 bases from J, with 16 bases in between. The CDR3 DNA reads TGTGCCAGCAGTGAAGAATCCGGGACAATCATTGGCTACACCTTC. Its translation is CASSEESGTIIGYTF.

The DNA of the CDR3 is TGTGCCATCAGTGGCTCAGGGGAGGGCGGGGAGCTGTTTTTT. Its protein is CAISGSGEGGELFF. This chain joins TRBV10-3 and TRBJ2-2; D may be TRBD2 (7 bases). Between the trimmed V and J ends, which lost 4 bases and 7 bases, there was a span of 13 bases. Per the germline V gene, CDR1 is ENHRY and CDR2 is SYGVKD. The CDR3 consists of 14 residues.

The chain links TRBV16 to TRBJ2-3; 8 bases are shared with TRBD1. The germline CDR1 and CDR2 sequences are KGHSY and FQNENV. With 4 bases clipped from V and 2 bases from J, the junction kept 8 bases outside the gene matches. The CDR3 has 16 amino acids. The CDR3 DNA reads TGTGCCAGCAGCCCTTTCCGACAGGGGACCACAGATACGCAGTATTTT. Translating it yields CASSPFRQGTTDTQYF.

The chain recombines TRBV6-5 with TRBJ1-6; 8 nucleotides match TRBD1. Germline V CDR1 and CDR2: MNHEY, SVGAGI. This CDR3 contains 15 residues. Losses at the gene ends were 6 bases for V and 7 bases for J; bases not matched to a gene: 8. The CDR3 reads CASRRLRGRNSPLHF. DNA for the CDR3: TGTGCCAGCAGGAGACTCAGGGGGCGGAATTCACCCCTCCACTTT.

The J gene is TRBJ1-5, the V gene TRBV27; possible D gene TRBD1, 6 bases. V was cut by 8 bases and J by 7 bases, with 15 bases left in between. Germline V lookup: CDR1 MNHEY, CDR2 SMNVEV (reference sequence). This CDR3 region has 13 residues. The CDR3 DNA follows: TGTGCCAGCGGAACAGGGTTCCGGCAGCCCCAGCATTTT. This translates into CASGTGFRQPQHF.

The chain uses TRBV2 and TRBJ2-7, with D tentatively TRBD2 (5 bases). Looked up from germline, CDR1 is SNHLY and CDR2 is FYNNEI. The CDR3 runs 13 residues. The V end lost 7 bases, the J end lost 0 bases, and 10 bases lay between the germline ends. The CDR3 loop reads CASIGGLSYEQYF. CDR3 coding DNA: TGTGCCAGCATCGGAGGTCTCTCCTACGAGCAGTACTTC.

This rearrangement joins TRBV6-8 to TRBJ1-1; TRBD1 might be the D (5 bases). V was shortened by 0 bases and J by 1 base, with 15 bases between the two germline ends. CDR3 length equals 17 residues. Germline CDR1 reads MNHGY; CDR2 reads SAAAGT. The CDR3 coding sequence is TGTGCCAGCAGTTACTCGATGGGGCACGAACGGAACACTGAAGCTTTCTTT. Translation: CASSYSMGHERNTEAFF.

The chain carries TRBV6-1 and TRBJ2-5; perhaps TRBD1 as D (6 bases). This CDR3 spans 13 amino acids. The V end was cut by 4 bases, the J end by 4 bases, with 10 bases between. The V gene's germline CDR1 is MNHNS and CDR2 SASEGT. The DNA for the CDR3 is TGTGCCAGCAGTGTCAAACAGGGAGAGACCCAGTACTTC. The encoded protein is CASSVKQGETQYF.

This chain connects TRBV19 to TRBJ2-1, with 12 bases identical to TRBD2. Germline assignment: CDR1 LNHDA and CDR2 SQIVND (reference sequence). The CDR3 runs 18 residues. V lost 7 bases, J lost 0 bases, and 10 bases stayed unmatched. The CDR3 DNA sequence: TGTGCCAGTAAGGTTAGACTAGCGGGGGAGAGCTCCTACAATGAGCAGTTCTTC. It encodes CASKVRLAGESSYNEQFF.

V gene TRBV6-5 combines with J gene TRBJ1-2, with 11 bases that match TRBD1. Looked up from germline, CDR1 is MNHEY and CDR2 is SVGAGI. This CDR3 spans 15 amino acids. J gave up 6 bases and V 7 bases, and 10 bases lay outside the gene matches. The CDR3 nucleotides read TGTGCCAGCACTCGGACAGGGGGCAAAGTGGATGGCTACACCTTC. Translated, it gives CASTRTGGKVDGYTF.

The chain employs TRBV6-5 and TRBJ2-2; tentative D call: TRBD1 (6 bases). Trimming pared 3 bases from V and 3 bases from J, leaving 8 bases between. Per the germline V gene, CDR1 is MNHEY and CDR2 is SVGAGI. CDR3 length: 14 amino acids. This CDR3 is CASSYGQYTGELFF. The CDR3 DNA is TGTGCCAGCAGTTATGGACAGTACACCGGGGAGCTGTTTTTT.